This T cell receptor beta chain was recovered during a study of spatial heterogeneity in lung cancer. Indicated time point: sample taken at primary tumor resection. This clonotype is termed medium-sized. What it binds is unknown. General observations from the study: The study found that expanded intratumoral alpha and beta TCR counts tracked tumor mutation counts.

TCRdb processed the 5' RACE reads anew with MiXCR; each CDR3 protein has one entry. The sample comprises approximately 2,800 distinct CDR3 sequences, around 4.3% of which are singletons, and 18% rests with the top ten. The CDR3 is 16 amino acids. Germline CDR1 SGHRS, CDR2 YFSETQ. V shed 0 bases and J shed 0 bases, with 11 bases lying between them. This receptor was identified in a female donor with early-stage non-small cell lung cancer. The chain recombines TRBV5-1 with TRBJ2-3, with D perhaps given as TRBD1 or TRBD2 (6 bases each). Material: lung tumor tissue, obtained at surgery. This CDR3 reads CASSLVLGGSTDTQYF. Here the CDR3 DNA reads TGCGCCAGCAGCTTGGTATTAGGGGGGAGCACAGATACGCAGTATTTT.